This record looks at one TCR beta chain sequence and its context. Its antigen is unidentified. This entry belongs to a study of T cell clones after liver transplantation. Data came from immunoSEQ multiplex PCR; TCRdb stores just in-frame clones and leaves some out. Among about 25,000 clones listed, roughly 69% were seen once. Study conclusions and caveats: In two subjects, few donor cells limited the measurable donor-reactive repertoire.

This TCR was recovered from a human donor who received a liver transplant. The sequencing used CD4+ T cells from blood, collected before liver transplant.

The CDR3 region is CASSYQGRLVAFF. The CDR3, as DNA: TGTGCCAGCAGCTACCAGGGAAGACTGGTAGCTTTCTTT. V gene TRBV7-2 combines with J gene TRBJ1-1; D possibly corresponds to TRBD1 (5 bases). V was cut by 4 bases and J by 10 bases, with 16 bases left in between. Looked up from germline, CDR1 is SGHTA and CDR2 is FQGNSA. CDR3 length: 13 amino acids.